The 16 T cell receptor beta chains listed next were all sequenced from one sample in a study of blood T cell repertoires in COVID-19. TCRdb keeps only in-frame clones here, not all; method: immunoSEQ multiplex PCR. Of around 280,000 clones listed, approximately 89% are singletons. Sequenced input: peripheral blood. These receptors originate from a woman in her 30s with COVID-19, enrolled during active disease.

The J gene is TRBJ2-5, the V gene TRBV2; 7 bases are a match to TRBD1. Trimming cost V 5 bases and J 2 bases; bases outside gene matches: 5. Germline V gene sequence: CDR1 SNHLY, CDR2 FYNNEI. This CDR3 contains 14 residues. CDR3 sequence (DNA): TGTGCCAGCAGTTTGGGACAGTTACAAGAGACCCAGTACTTC. Translating gives CASSLGQLQETQYF.

The rearrangement joins TRBV3-1 (or the pseudogene TRBV3-2) to TRBJ2-5; D uncertain. CDR1 LGHDT and CDR2 YNNKEL come from the germline V gene (reference sequence). This CDR3 region has 14 residues. V lost 2 bases, J lost 3 bases, and 10 bases lay in between. DNA for the CDR3: TGTGCCAGCAGCCAATCTCTAGAGAAAGAGACCCAGTACTTC. Translated: CASSQSLEKETQYF.

V is TRBV7-2 and J is TRBJ1-1; a possible D gene is TRBD1 (6 bases). Germline CDR1 and CDR2: SGHTA and FQGNSA. The CDR3 is made up of 14 amino acids. V lost 4 bases, J lost 11 bases, and 20 bases lay in between. CDR3 nucleotide sequence: TGTGCCAGCAGCTCCCTTTGGGGGCCGGATGGGGCTTTCTTT. Its protein product is CASSSLWGPDGAFF.

The chain joins TRBV6-5 to TRBJ1-1; 9 positions agree with TRBD1. With 6 bases clipped from V and 3 bases from J, the junction kept 8 bases outside the gene matches. The V gene's germline CDR1 is MNHEY and CDR2 SVGAGI. This CDR3 has 15 residues. The CDR3 coding sequence is TGTGCCAGCAGCGGGACAGGGTTAGGTCACACTGAAGCTTTCTTT. Its translation: CASSGTGLGHTEAFF.

This clone was detected only a few times. The chain is built from TRBV5-1 and TRBJ2-1; 9 positions agree with TRBD1. This CDR3 region has 15 residues. Germline V CDR1 and CDR2: SGHRS, YFSETQ. Trimming cost V 5 bases and J 4 bases; bases outside gene matches: 7. This CDR3 is CASSPGDRAYNEQFF. Here the CDR3 DNA reads TGCGCCAGCAGTCCTGGGGACAGGGCTTACAATGAGCAGTTCTTC.

The rearrangement joins TRBV5-1 to TRBJ2-2; TRBD1 agrees at 7 bases. V trimming: 1 base; J trimming: 4 bases; junction bases outside the gene matches: 7. The CDR3 runs to 16 residues. Per the germline V gene, CDR1 is SGHRS and CDR2 is YFSETQ. CDR3 in amino acids: CASSLNLGQITGELFF. CDR3 nucleotide sequence: TGCGCCAGCAGCTTGAATTTGGGACAGATCACCGGGGAGCTGTTTTTT.

The rearrangement links TRBV18 to TRBJ2-5, with 9 bases lining up with TRBD2. Trimming cost V 5 bases and J 5 bases; bases outside gene matches: 9. This CDR3 is 15 amino acids long. Per germline, CDR1 KGHSH and CDR2 LQKENI. The DNA of the CDR3 is TGTGCCAGCTCATCTACCCATACTAGCGGGGAGACCCAGTACTTC. Translation: CASSSTHTSGETQYF.

V and J are TRBV30 and TRBJ1-6, with 7 bases lining up with TRBD1. Germline V gene data show CDR1 as GTSNPN and CDR2 as SVGIG (reference sequence). The CDR3 loop spans 15 amino acids. The ends lost 3 bases at V and 9 bases at J; junction bases unmatched: 11. For the CDR3, the DNA is TGTGCCTGGAGGCGACAGGGCCCGCGGCTTTCACCCCTCCACTTT. This sequence encodes CAWRRQGPRLSPLHF.

J is TRBJ1-5 and V is TRBV6-5; TRBD1 agrees at 7 bases. The length of the CDR3 is 15 residues. CDR1 and CDR2 (germline): MNHEY, SVGAGI. The V and J ends lost 6 bases and 4 bases, in that order; junction bases with no gene match: 9. The CDR3 region is CASRMTGFGNQPQHF. In DNA form, the CDR3 reads TGTGCCAGCAGGATGACAGGGTTTGGGAATCAGCCCCAGCATTTT.

The chain uses TRBV11-1 and TRBJ1-1; a possible D gene is TRBD1 (5 bases). V gave up 8 bases and J gave up 4 bases, with 11 bases separating them. This CDR3 has 12 amino acids. Looked up from germline, CDR1 is SGHAT and CDR2 is FQDESV (reference sequence). In DNA form, the CDR3 reads TGTGCCAGCTCCGCCGGGGGCACTGAAGCTTTCTTT. It yields the protein CASSAGGTEAFF.

The V call is TRBV14, the J call TRBJ2-1; weak D call: TRBD2 (5 bases). Trimming left V 5 bases short and J 4 bases short, with 18 bases between. CDR1 and CDR2 (germline): SGHDN, FVKESK. This CDR3 spans 16 amino acids. The CDR3 spells CASSSWLTRVYNEQFF. Here the CDR3 DNA reads TGTGCCAGCAGCTCCTGGCTTACTAGGGTTTACAATGAGCAGTTCTTC. Full variable domain (rest looked up from reference TRBV14 and TRBJ2-1): EAGVTQFPSHSVIEKGQTVTLRCDPISGHDNLYWYRRVMGKEIKFLLHFVKESKQDESGMPNNRFLAERTGGTYSTLKVQPAELEDSGVYFCASSSWLTRVYNEQFFGPGTRLTVL.

A few counts support this clone. This rearrangement joins TRBV5-1 to TRBJ2-2; D is unclear. Germline values: CDR1 SGHRS, CDR2 YFSETQ. This CDR3 region has 14 residues. V was shortened by 2 bases and J by 1 base, with 6 bases between the two germline ends. The CDR3 DNA sequence: TGCGCCAGCAGCTTATCAGGGAACACCGGGGAGCTGTTTTTT. It encodes CASSLSGNTGELFF. The full variable domain, its missing parts supplied by reference TRBV5-1 and TRBJ2-2, is KAGVTQTPRYLIKTRGQQVTLSCSPISGHRSVSWYQQTPGQGLQFLFEYFSETQRNKGNFPGRFSGRQFSNSRSEMNVSTLELGDSALYLCASSLSGNTGELFFGEGSRLTVL.

This chain links TRBV30 with TRBJ1-1; D gene unclear. V was pared by 1 base and J by 7 bases, with 10 bases between. The CDR3 is made up of 12 amino acids. Germline CDR1 reads GTSNPN; CDR2 reads SVGIG (reference sequence). The CDR3 region is CAWSAPVVEAFF. The CDR3, as DNA: TGTGCCTGGAGTGCCCCGGTAGTTGAAGCTTTCTTT.

The J gene is TRBJ1-5, the V gene TRBV7-9; possibly TRBD1 for D (6 bases). The V and J ends lost 5 bases and 2 bases respectively, with 13 bases between them. CDR1 SEHNR and CDR2 FQNEAQ come from the germline V gene (reference sequence). The length of the CDR3 is 15 residues. Here the CDR3 reads CASSHTGPGNQPQHF. The CDR3 nucleotides read TGTGCCAGCAGCCATACAGGGCCAGGCAATCAGCCCCAGCATTTT.

The chain has TRBV5-4 and TRBJ1-6; TRBD1 aligns across 9 bases. Germline CDR1 is SGHNT and CDR2 is YYREEE (reference sequence). V shed 4 bases and J 8 bases; nucleotides not matched to a gene: 10. The CDR3 is 16 amino acids. CDR3 protein: CASSKGGGQGYSPLHF. CDR3 bases: TGTGCCAGCAGCAAGGGTGGGGGACAGGGCTATTCACCCCTCCACTTT.

This chain joins TRBV7-7 and TRBJ2-3, with 13 bases fitting TRBD2. V trimming: 5 bases; J trimming: 0 bases; junction bases outside the gene matches: 2. The germline V gene encodes CDR1 SSHAT and CDR2 FNYEAQ (reference sequence). The CDR3 is made up of 16 amino acids. DNA of the CDR3: TGTGCCAGCAGCCCGGGACTAGCGGGGAGCACAGATACGCAGTATTTT. It translates to CASSPGLAGSTDTQYF. The whole variable domain, filled in from reference TRBV7-7 and TRBJ2-3, reads GAGVSQSPRYKVTKRGQDVTLRCDPISSHATLYWYQQALGQGPEFLTYFNYEAQPDKSGLPSDRFSAERPEGSISTLTIQRTEQRDSAMYRCASSPGLAGSTDTQYFGPGTRLTVL.